This T cell receptor beta chain was captured by sequencing in a study of T cell responses to AZD1222 COVID-19 vaccine. Study-wide results and caveats: White British ancestry dominated among donors, who included more females, and clonal diversity was possibly underestimated. Every sample of the repertoires postdated the peak T cell response. At baseline, just a handful of AZD1222 recipients tested seropositive. Two doses of AZD1222 preceded a rise in Spike-specific TCR breadth and depth.

The V gene's germline CDR1 is SGHTA and CDR2 FQGTGA. This CDR3 is 14 amino acids long. J lost 4 bases, V lost 5 bases, and 2 bases had no gene match. Clones were sequenced by immunoSEQ multiplex PCR, and TCRdb holds only the in-frame ones, with some missing. The top ten clones hold around 2.6% of a sample with 170,000 or so clones, roughly nine tenths of them seen once. This clone appeared a few times. The antigen is unknown. The receptor comes from an adult in good health. The input for sequencing was peripheral blood, taken on day 0 of AZD1222 vaccination. The chain has TRBV7-3 and TRBJ2-5, with 12 bases aligning to TRBD2. CDR3 nucleotides: TGTGCCAGCAGCCCTAGCGGGAGGGGAGAGACCCAGTACTTC. It encodes CASSPSGRGETQYF.